These T cell receptor beta chains were read from a single sample in a study of blood T cell repertoires in COVID-19. Using immunoSEQ multiplex PCR, the repertoire was profiled, and TCRdb retains in-frame clones only, with some absent. The sample consists of roughly 42,000 clones, roughly 88% of them appearing once. Sequenced material: peripheral blood. The receptors stem from a human donor in a cohort sampled during active COVID-19. The CDR3 runs from the conserved cysteine through the conserved F or W. The D gene is left open where the match is weak. The size field is filled for only some rows; it gives once, few, many or a size class.

clone_size	cdr3_length	v_call	j_call	d_call	cdr3_aa	cdr3_nt
-	16	TRBV4-1	TRBJ2-1	TRBD2	CASSRTGTSGGGEQFF	TGCGCCAGCAGCCGGACCGGGACTAGTGGGGGCGGTGAGCAGTTCTTC
-	14	TRBV3-1/TRBV3-2	TRBJ1-1	TRBD1	CASTGTGGNTEAFF	TGTGCCTCGACAGGAACAGGGGGGAACACTGAAGCTTTCTTT
once	14	TRBV3-1/TRBV3-2	TRBJ1-1	-	CASSQDDSNTEAFF	TGTGCCAGCAGCCAGGACGACAGCAACACTGAAGCTTTCTTT
-	16	TRBV4-3	TRBJ2-2	-	CASSQLGGGRTGELFF	TGCGCCAGCAGCCAATTAGGGGGGGGGCGCACCGGGGAGCTGTTTTTT
-	15	TRBV28	TRBJ2-5	-	CASSNYGTPKETQYF	TGTGCCAGCAGCAACTATGGGACTCCTAAAGAGACCCAGTACTTC
-	15	TRBV6-2/TRBV6-3	TRBJ2-5	-	CASSYSEAGVETQYF	TGTGCCAGCAGTTACTCCGAGGCCGGGGTAGAGACCCAGTACTTC
once	13	TRBV19	TRBJ2-5	-	CASSGGRRETQYF	TGTGCCAGTAGTGGGGGGAGAAGAGAGACCCAGTACTTC
few	14	TRBV7-3	TRBJ1-1	TRBD1	CASSSGTGSTEAFF	TGTGCCAGCAGCTCAGGGACAGGGTCCACTGAAGCTTTCTTT
-	13	TRBV28	TRBJ2-7	-	CASSSLTRYEQYF	TGTGCCAGCAGTTCCCTGACTAGGTACGAGCAGTACTTC
-	15	TRBV6-5	TRBJ2-7	-	CASSQPGSPYYEQYF	TGTGCCAGCAGTCAACCCGGGTCCCCCTACTACGAGCAGTACTTC
-	15	TRBV6-4	TRBJ2-5	TRBD2	CASSDSRTRKETQYF	TGTGCCAGCAGTGACTCCCGGACTAGGAAAGAGACCCAGTACTTC
-	16	TRBV5-1	TRBJ2-3	-	CASNEVLRGATDTQYF	TGCGCCAGCAATGAGGTCCTCCGGGGGGCCACAGATACGCAGTATTTT
-	13	TRBV6-5	TRBJ2-7	TRBD1	CASSPDRAREQYF	TGTGCCAGCAGCCCGGACAGGGCACGCGAGCAGTACTTC